The 32 T cell receptor beta chains reported below all come from one sample, sequenced in a study of T cell responses to AZD1222 COVID-19 vaccine. Data came from immunoSEQ multiplex PCR; TCRdb stores just in-frame clones and leaves some out. The profile shows 75,000 to 95,000 clones, under 90% of them singletons. The starting material was peripheral blood, obtained on day 0 of MenACWY control vaccination. Receptors were obtained from an adult in good health.

CDR3 sequence reads: CASSFLLETSGFNEQFF. The CDR3 nucleotides are TGTGCCAGCAGTTTCTTGTTGGAGACTAGCGGTTTCAATGAGCAGTTCTTC. The rearrangement uses TRBV6-2 or TRBV6-3 and TRBJ2-1, with 9 bases lining up with TRBD2. V lost 4 bases to trimming and J lost 6 bases; unmatched junction nucleotides: 13. CDR1 and CDR2 from the germline V gene are MNHEY and SVGEGT. CDR3 length: 17 amino acids.

This clone was counted a single time. The gene calls are TRBV7-2 and TRBJ2-1, with 7 bases matching TRBD1. CDR1 and CDR2 from the germline V gene are SGHTA and FQGNSA. The V gene end was trimmed by 4 bases and the J gene end by 2 bases; junction bases not matched to a gene: 5. The CDR3 is 15 amino acids. The CDR3 loop reads CASSSLTGPYNEQFF. In nucleotides, the CDR3 is TGTGCCAGCAGCTCGCTGACAGGGCCCTACAATGAGCAGTTCTTC. Full variable domain (missing parts from reference TRBV7-2 and TRBJ2-1): GAGVSQSPSNKVTEKGKDVELRCDPISGHTALYWYRQSLGQGLEFLIYFQGNSAPDKSGLPSDRFSAERTGGSVSTLTIQRTQQEDSAVYLCASSSLTGPYNEQFFGPGTRLTVL.

This chain connects TRBV21-1 to TRBJ2-2; TRBD2 reflects the table's D call only, with no check against the DNA. TRBV21-1 is labeled a pseudogene. The CDR3 totals 14 residues. The CDR3 sequence is CASSPGRLPGELFF. The CDR3 DNA is TGTGCCAGCAGCCCCGGGAGATTACCCGGGGAGCTGTTTTTT.

The rearrangement uses TRBV19 and TRBJ1-2; tentatively, D is TRBD1 (6 bases). V lost 10 bases and J 0 bases, leaving 15 bases between the germline ends. The CDR3 is made up of 14 amino acids. Looked up from germline, CDR1 is LNHDA and CDR2 is SQIVND (reference sequence). The CDR3 DNA is TGTGCCACATCCCGGGGGCGGACTAACTATGGCTACACCTTC. Protein sequence: CATSRGRTNYGYTF.

The chain has TRBV5-1 and TRBJ2-7, with D possibly matching TRBD2 (5 bases). This CDR3 region has 14 residues. With 4 bases removed from V and 7 bases from J, the gap between germline ends came to 18 bases. Germline V gene data show CDR1 as SGHRS and CDR2 as YFSETQ. In DNA, the CDR3 is TGCGCCAGCAGCCCATTAGGCAGCGGAAGAGAGCAGTACTTC. Translating it yields CASSPLGSGREQYF.

This clone has a single count. This chain uses TRBV11-2 with TRBJ2-3; tentative D call: TRBD2 (5 bases). CDR3 size: 16 residues. The germline gives CDR1 SGHAT, CDR2 FQNNGV. V was trimmed by 3 bases and J by 6 bases, leaving 19 bases between them. The CDR3 loop is CASSFPPFSGSDTQYF. DNA for the CDR3: TGTGCCAGCAGCTTTCCCCCTTTTTCGGGGTCGGATACGCAGTATTTT.

CDR3 DNA: TGCGCCAGCAGTGGGACAGGGGCTGGAAACACCATATATTTT. This sequence encodes CASSGTGAGNTIYF. This chain links TRBV10-2 with TRBJ1-3; 9 bases are a match to TRBD1. Germline CDR1 and CDR2: WSHSY and SAAADI. The V and J ends lost 4 bases and 2 bases, in that order; junction bases with no gene match: 0. The CDR3 has 14 amino acids.

Written as DNA, the CDR3 is TGCGCCAGCAGCCCCGACGGCGCATCTGGAAACACCATATATTTT. As protein: CASSPDGASGNTIYF. V and J are TRBV5-1 and TRBJ1-3; D gene ambiguous. Germline V gives CDR1 SGHRS, CDR2 YFSETQ. The CDR3 runs to 15 residues. Trimming shortened V by 4 bases and J by 1 base, and 12 bases separated the two germline ends.

The CDR3 region is CASSQERIYNSPLHF. The CDR3, as DNA: TGCGCCAGCAGCCAAGAACGGATCTATAATTCACCCCTCCACTTT. The gene calls are TRBV4-3 and TRBJ1-6, with no clear D. The germline V gene encodes CDR1 LGHNA and CDR2 YSLEER. Deletions cut 0 bases from V and 3 bases from J, with 6 bases between. The CDR3 has 15 residues.

About this clone itself: One end of the junction does not line up with germline, which may come from a read error. V gene TRBV7-7 combines with J gene TRBJ2-2, with 13 bases lining up with TRBD2. CDR1 SSHAT and CDR2 FNYEAQ come from the germline V gene (reference sequence). The CDR3 is made up of 17 amino acids. The CDR3 nucleotides read TGTGCTAGCAGCTTAGACGGACTAGCGGGGGCCACCGGGGAGCTGTTTTTT. Protein product: CASSLDGLAGATGELFF.

The gene calls are TRBV9 and TRBJ2-7; TRBD1 matches 9 bases. Per germline, CDR1 SGDLS and CDR2 YYNGEE. This CDR3 has 13 amino acids. The V segment lost 4 bases and the J segment 6 bases; nucleotides outside the gene matches: 5. CDR3 residues: CASSPGTGPEQYF. Here the CDR3 DNA reads TGTGCCAGCAGCCCAGGGACAGGGCCCGAGCAGTACTTC. The full variable domain, rest sourced from reference TRBV9 and TRBJ2-7, is DSGVTQTPKHLITATGQRVTLRCSPRSGDLSVYWYQQSLDQGLQFLIQYYNGEERAKGNILERFSAQQFPDLHSELNLSSLELGDSALYFCASSPGTGPEQYFGPGTRLTVT.

The chain links TRBV28 to TRBJ1-6, with D possibly being TRBD1 (6 bases). The CDR3 is 17 residues long. Germline CDR1 MDHEN, CDR2 SYDVKM. With 3 bases removed from V and 2 bases from J, the gap between germline ends came to 14 bases. The CDR3 DNA is TGTGCCAGCAGTTTCTACAGGGCAGGCCCCTATAATTCACCCCTCCACTTT. Amino acid sequence: CASSFYRAGPYNSPLHF.

In this sample, this clone turned up once. The chain couples TRBV19 to TRBJ2-6; no clear D. With 9 bases removed from V and 2 bases from J, the gap between germline ends came to 5 bases. The CDR3 length is 12 residues. Germline loops: CDR1 LNHDA, CDR2 SQIVND (reference sequence). The CDR3, as DNA: TGTGCCAGCCTCACTGGGGCCAACGTCCTGACTTTC. This sequence encodes CASLTGANVLTF.

The V gene is TRBV19, the J gene TRBJ1-1, with D possibly being TRBD1 (5 bases). V was cut by 4 bases and J by 4 bases, with 16 bases left in between. The CDR3 has 15 residues. Germline CDR1 and CDR2: LNHDA and SQIVND (reference sequence). The DNA of the CDR3 is TGTGCCAGTAGTACCTCAGGGATTACGTTCACTGAAGCTTTCTTT. It yields the protein CASSTSGITFTEAFF.

This clone was recorded only once. This CDR3 is CAISWGSGETQYF. CDR3 coding DNA: TGTGCCATCAGTTGGGGCTCCGGGGAGACCCAGTACTTC. The V gene is TRBV10-3, the J gene TRBJ2-5, with D perhaps TRBD1 (5 bases). Germline V gene data show CDR1 as ENHRY and CDR2 as SYGVKD. Trimming left V 5 bases short and J 5 bases short, with 12 bases between. The CDR3 contains 13 residues.

The V call is TRBV7-3, the J call TRBJ1-2; TRBD1 matches at 9 bases. The CDR3 totals 14 residues. V dropped 5 bases and J dropped 5; count of bases not matched to a gene: 6. Germline loops: CDR1 SGHTA, CDR2 FQGTGA. The CDR3 sequence: CASSRPDRGYGYTF. CDR3 DNA: TGTGCCAGCAGCCGCCCAGACAGGGGGTATGGCTACACCTTC.

The gene calls are TRBV27 and TRBJ1-5; 7 bases map to TRBD1. Germline CDR1 reads MNHEY; CDR2 reads SMNVEV (reference sequence). The CDR3 is 15 amino acids. After removal of 6 bases from V and 5 bases from J, the junction contained 10 bases not matched to a gene. CDR3 region: CASRTSGTEYQPQHF. CDR3 sequence (DNA): TGTGCCAGCAGAACCTCCGGGACAGAATATCAGCCCCAGCATTTT.

The chain is built from TRBV19 and TRBJ1-5, with TRBD1 as a possible D gene (6 bases). This CDR3 is built from 16 residues. The V and J ends lost 1 base and 4 bases respectively, with 14 bases between them. Germline-derived CDR1 and CDR2 are LNHDA and SQIVND (reference sequence). The CDR3 bases are TGTGCCAGTAGTATAGTAACAGGGAGAGGGAATCAGCCCCAGCATTTT. Protein sequence: CASSIVTGRGNQPQHF.

J is TRBJ1-3 and V is TRBV12-3 or TRBV12-4; D is uncertain. Trimming took off 6 bases at V and 1 base at J, with 4 bases between the two ends. The CDR3 is 12 residues long. DNA for the CDR3: TGTGCCAGCAGCCGTTCTGGAAACACCATATATTTT. Amino acids: CASSRSGNTIYF.

This chain links TRBV7-2 with TRBJ2-5; tentatively, D is TRBD1 (5 bases). The CDR3 extends over 15 amino acids. V was clipped by 6 bases and J by 1 base, with 15 bases between them. CDR1 is SGHTA, CDR2 FQGNSA, per germline. CDR3 in amino acids: CASRRAGIFQETQYF. As DNA, the CDR3 is TGTGCCAGCAGAAGGGCAGGGATATTCCAAGAGACCCAGTACTTC.

The chain combines TRBV2 with TRBJ1-6; 7 bases match TRBD1. This CDR3 has 15 residues. The germline V gene has CDR1 SNHLY and CDR2 FYNNEI. Trimming at V came to 4 bases and at J to 8 bases, leaving 8 bases not matched to a gene. The CDR3 protein is CASSVQETGYSPLHF. The CDR3 bases are TGTGCCAGCAGTGTTCAGGAGACAGGGTATTCACCCCTCCACTTT.

V usage is TRBV5-4 and J usage is TRBJ2-5; D remains unclear. This CDR3 region has 16 residues. Trimming cost V 0 bases and J 1 base, with 13 bases left between them. Germline values: CDR1 SGHNT, CDR2 YYREEE (reference sequence). For the CDR3, the DNA is TGTGCCAGCAGCTTGGCGGCAGCTAAGGGCCAAGAGACCCAGTACTTC. It translates to CASSLAAAKGQETQYF.

The chain carries TRBV4-3 and TRBJ1-2; D not certain. Trimming left V 0 bases short and J 8 bases short, with 10 bases between. There are 13 residues in the CDR3. CDR1 and CDR2 from the germline V gene are LGHNA and YSLEER. DNA for the CDR3: TGCGCCAGCAGCCAAGATGCGGTTTCGGGCTACACCTTC. Translating it yields CASSQDAVSGYTF.

This clone has just a few counts. This chain joins TRBV28 and TRBJ1-2; a weak D match, TRBD1 (5 bases). The V and J ends lost 6 bases and 4 bases respectively, with 9 bases between them. The V gene's germline CDR1 is MDHEN and CDR2 SYDVKM. The CDR3 length is 12 residues. CDR3 amino acids: CASSQGPYGYTF. The CDR3 coding sequence is TGTGCCAGCAGCCAGGGACCCTATGGCTACACCTTC.

This clone showed up just once. The chain recombines TRBV11-2 with TRBJ1-4; TRBD1 might be the D (5 bases). The V gene lost 4 bases and the J gene lost 7 bases, with 10 bases spanning the gap. The CDR3 totals 13 residues. CDR1 SGHAT and CDR2 FQNNGV come from the germline V gene. CDR3 DNA: TGTGCCAGCAGCTCCCACGGGGGTGAAAAACTGTTTTTT. It is translated as CASSSHGGEKLFF.

This chain uses TRBV6-2 or TRBV6-3 with TRBJ2-7; either TRBD1 or TRBD2 may supply D (6 bases each). Germline lookup yields CDR1 MNHEY and CDR2 SVGEGT. With 2 bases removed from V and 5 bases from J, the gap between germline ends came to 19 bases. This CDR3 has 16 residues. The CDR3 region is CASSYRVTPGEDEQYF. The CDR3 DNA sequence: TGTGCCAGCAGTTACCGAGTTACCCCAGGGGAGGACGAGCAGTACTTC.

The rearrangement links TRBV11-2 to TRBJ2-3; TRBD1 matches 9 bases. The CDR3 is 15 residues long. The V and J ends lost 6 bases and 7 bases, in that order; junction bases with no gene match: 11. Germline-derived CDR1 and CDR2 are SGHAT and FQNNGV. CDR3 loop: CASRSRDREPYTQYF. CDR3 nucleotides: TGTGCCAGCAGGTCCCGGGACAGGGAACCATATACGCAGTATTTT.

The chain carries TRBV7-3 and TRBJ1-1; D is perhaps TRBD1 (5 bases). The CDR3 has 16 residues. CDR1 is SGHTA and CDR2 is FQGTGA in the germline V gene. Trimming stripped 5 bases from V and 2 bases from J, with 18 bases between. The CDR3 loop reads CASSKSATRTNTEAFF. CDR3 coding DNA: TGTGCCAGCAGCAAAAGCGCCACACGGACAAACACTGAAGCTTTCTTT.

The V gene is TRBV7-2, the J gene TRBJ1-5; D gene ambiguous. V lost 3 bases and J lost 4, with 13 bases in between. The germline V gene encodes CDR1 SGHTA and CDR2 FQGNSA. The length of the CDR3 is 15 residues. In DNA, the CDR3 is TGTGCCAGCAGCTTCCTCGTGGGCGCGAATCAGCCCCAGCATTTT. Translated: CASSFLVGANQPQHF.

The chain employs TRBV7-2 and TRBJ2-7, with 7 bases aligning to TRBD1. Per germline, CDR1 SGHTA and CDR2 FQGNSA. V gave up 4 bases and J gave up 0 bases; unmatched junction bases: 9. The CDR3 loop spans 16 amino acids. The chain's CDR3 is CASSSGQARISYEQYF. The CDR3, as DNA: TGTGCCAGCAGCTCAGGACAGGCTCGGATCTCCTACGAGCAGTACTTC. The whole variable domain, filled in from reference TRBV7-2 and TRBJ2-7, reads GAGVSQSPSNKVTEKGKDVELRCDPISGHTALYWYRQSLGQGLEFLIYFQGNSAPDKSGLPSDRFSAERTGGSVSTLTIQRTQQEDSAVYLCASSSGQARISYEQYFGPGTRLTVT.

The rearrangement links TRBV29-1 to TRBJ2-1; TRBD1 matches 8 bases. The CDR3 extends over 13 amino acids. Germline CDR1 and CDR2: SQVTM and ANQGSEA. After removal of 7 bases from V and 8 bases from J, the junction contained 10 bases not matched to a gene. The CDR3 region is CSAERDRRDEQFF. CDR3 DNA: TGCAGCGCCGAACGGGACAGGAGGGATGAGCAGTTCTTC.

This clone was observed a single time. The J gene is TRBJ1-3, the V gene TRBV6-1; no firm D call. This CDR3 has 14 amino acids. Germline assignment: CDR1 MNHNS and CDR2 SASEGT. The V gene lost 2 bases and the J gene lost 2 bases, with 7 bases spanning the gap. DNA of the CDR3: TGTGCCAGCAGTGAACCGTCGGCTGGAAACACCATATATTTT. It specifies CASSEPSAGNTIYF.